Detailed here is one TCR beta chain. The specificity of this receptor is unknown. No much larger clone is present one base from it, and per-base qualities are unavailable. This entry comes from a study of shared T cell receptors in the human thymus (dated by TCRdb to the early 2020s). Regarding the complete study: The study examined how self-reactive, shared T-cell receptor alpha chains are generated in the human thymus.

Libraries were prepared through the immunoSEQ multiplex PCR assay. In TCRdb, the immuneACCESS table is reduced to in-frame sequences with V and J assigned. These tables do not hold every clone; where another copy was compared, an unresolved V gene accounts for under half, and the others remain unexplained. This sample lists 550,000 to 800,000 clones; approximately 83% were detected once. The ten largest clones take up approximately 0.01% of the sample. Trimming at the junction amounts to 3 bases on V and 2 bases on J, and the germline ends lie 14 bases apart. From a lookup of the germline V gene, CDR1 and CDR2 are MGHRA and YSYEKL. Inclusive of the bounding cysteine and phenylalanine, the CDR3 is 15 residues long. Just CDR3 DNA is preserved here, 45 bases in frame from base 1. These records were also assigned to another study, of human thymus T cells. That second publication adds: Donors were immunologically healthy infants undergoing open corrective cardiac surgery for congenital heart defects in Finland. Thymus tissue was obtained as surgical resects removed during corrective cardiac surgery. Both the thymic and the peripheral blood repertoires appeared to show biased V and J gene segment usage. Highly overlapping thymic TCR repertoires among unrelated individuals were reported in the related research. The study characterized TCR alpha and beta repertoires from under ten infant thymus samples and four related peripheral blood samples. The cohort included more than 5 male and two female infants, with donor ages spanning 7 to 244 days. Thymocytes were mechanically released from the tissue and were stored as pellets of roughly 9-33 million cells at -70 degrees C. Genomic DNA was extracted from frozen cell pellets with a QIAsymphony instrument. The immunoSEQ multiplex PCR assay was used to amplify the TCRB and TCRAD loci from a standardized quantity of quality-controlled genomic DNA. Amplicons spanned the V(D)J region at a length sufficient to cover the CDR3 and identify V and J genes. The amplicons were sequenced on an Illumina platform via the commercial immunoSEQ service. Primer bias and sequencing errors were corrected as previously described, and TCRAD and TCRB definitions were based on the IMGT database. Repertoires were analysed with immunoSEQ Analyzer 3.0 and VDJTools, covering basic statistics, V/J segment usage, diversity estimates, rarefaction and pairwise overlap. To estimate diversity, the Chao1, ChaoE, Efron-Thisted, Shannon and inverse Simpson indices were applied, and diversity was also estimated on datasets down-sampled to the smallest sample. Repertoire overlap was determined by strict matching of CDR3 nucleotide sequence, V gene and J gene, and Jaccard-based multidimensional scaling clustering was applied. On average, thymus samples gave hundreds of thousands of unique TCRB clonotypes, whereas blood samples gave around 84,000.

The chain links TRBV4-1 with TRBJ2-7; a tentative D match to TRBD1 spans 6 bases. The sequenced sample consisted of thymocytes. The receptor was isolated from a girl under two years old with a congenital heart defect. Donor details come from another sample of the same person, matched by shared clones. The nucleotides read TGCGCCAGCAGCCATCCCGACAGGCCAACCTACGAGCAGTACTTC. Translation gives CASSHPDRPTYEQYF.